Included here is one TCR beta chain sequence, with context. Its antigen is currently unknown. The data originate from a study of graft-versus-host responses after intestinal transplantation. Study-wide background: Recipients underwent multivisceral, liver-intestinal, or isolated intestinal transplants. Anti-thymocyte globulin induction was given to all recipients, followed by tacrolimus and steroids for around 3 years. Study findings and constraints: In recipient marrow, GvH clones were found, and some appeared first in ileum or blood.

Assay used: immunoSEQ multiplex PCR; TCRdb lists only in-frame clones, some missing. The data contain roughly 34,000 clones, roughly 95% of them singletons. The TCR comes from a human donor who was the organ donor for an intestinal transplant. This material consisted of unstimulated CD4+ T cells sorted from spleen or lymph node cells, taken before transplant.

The CDR3 loop reads CASSAIGGGNSPLHF. The DNA of the CDR3 is TGTGCCAGCAGTGCCATCGGGGGGGGTAATTCACCCCTCCACTTT. The chain uses TRBV25-1 and TRBJ1-6, with a weak D call TRBD1 (5 bases). Germline CDR1 is MGHDK and CDR2 is SYGVNS. V was trimmed by 4 bases and J by 6 bases, leaving 13 bases between them. The CDR3 runs 15 residues.